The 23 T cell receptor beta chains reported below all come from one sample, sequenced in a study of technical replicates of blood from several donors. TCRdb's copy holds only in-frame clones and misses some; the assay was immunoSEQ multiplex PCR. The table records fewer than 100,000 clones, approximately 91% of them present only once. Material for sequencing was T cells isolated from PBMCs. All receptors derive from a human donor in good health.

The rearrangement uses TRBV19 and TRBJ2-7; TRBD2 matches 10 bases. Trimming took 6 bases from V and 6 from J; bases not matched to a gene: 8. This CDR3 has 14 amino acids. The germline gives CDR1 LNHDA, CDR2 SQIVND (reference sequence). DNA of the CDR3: TGTGCCAGTAGGAGCGGGAGGGCCGACCCCGAGCAGTACTTC. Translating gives CASRSGRADPEQYF.

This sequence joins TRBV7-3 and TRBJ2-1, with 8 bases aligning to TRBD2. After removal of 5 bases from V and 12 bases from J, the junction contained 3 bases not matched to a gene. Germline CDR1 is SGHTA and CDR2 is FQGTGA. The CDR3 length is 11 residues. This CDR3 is CASSIGLAQFF. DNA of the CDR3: TGTGCCAGCAGCATTGGACTAGCGCAGTTCTTC. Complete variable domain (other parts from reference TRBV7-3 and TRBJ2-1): GAGVSQTPSNKVTEKGKYVELRCDPISGHTALYWYRQSLGQGPEFLIYFQGTGAADDSGLPNDRFFAVRPEGSVSTLKIQRTERGDSAVYLCASSIGLAQFFGPGTRLTVL.

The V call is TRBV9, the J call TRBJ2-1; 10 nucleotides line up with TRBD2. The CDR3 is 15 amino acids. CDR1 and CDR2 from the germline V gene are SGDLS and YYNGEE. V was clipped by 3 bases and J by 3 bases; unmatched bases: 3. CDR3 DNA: TGTGCCAGCAGCGAAGGACTAGCGGACTACAATGAGCAGTTCTTC. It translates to CASSEGLADYNEQFF.

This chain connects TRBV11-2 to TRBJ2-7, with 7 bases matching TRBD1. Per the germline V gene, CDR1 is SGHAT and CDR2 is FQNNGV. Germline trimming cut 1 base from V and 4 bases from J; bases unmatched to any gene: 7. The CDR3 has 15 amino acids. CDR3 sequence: CASSLGGGAQYEQYF. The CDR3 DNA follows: TGTGCCAGCAGCTTAGGAGGGGGCGCCCAATACGAGCAGTACTTC.

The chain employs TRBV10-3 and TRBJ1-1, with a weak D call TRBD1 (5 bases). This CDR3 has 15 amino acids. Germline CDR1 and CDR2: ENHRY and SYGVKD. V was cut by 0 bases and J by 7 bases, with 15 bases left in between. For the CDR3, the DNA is TGTGCCATCAGTGAGTCGAGTTTGGGGGGGGGTGAAGCTTTCTTT. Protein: CAISESSLGGGEAFF.

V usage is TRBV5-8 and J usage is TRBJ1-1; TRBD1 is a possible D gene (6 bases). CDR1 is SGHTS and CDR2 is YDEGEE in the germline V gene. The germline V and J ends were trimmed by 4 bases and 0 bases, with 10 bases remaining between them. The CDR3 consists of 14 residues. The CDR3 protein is CASSHSGVNTEAFF. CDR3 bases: TGTGCCAGCAGCCATTCAGGGGTGAACACTGAAGCTTTCTTT.

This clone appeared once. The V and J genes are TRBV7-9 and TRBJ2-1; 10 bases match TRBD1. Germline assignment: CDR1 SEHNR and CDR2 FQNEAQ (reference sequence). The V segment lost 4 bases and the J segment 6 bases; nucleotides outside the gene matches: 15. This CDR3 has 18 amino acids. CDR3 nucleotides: TGTGCCAGCAGCTCGACAGGGGGCCATTACAATTTCCGCAATGAGCAGTTCTTC. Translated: CASSSTGGHYNFRNEQFF.

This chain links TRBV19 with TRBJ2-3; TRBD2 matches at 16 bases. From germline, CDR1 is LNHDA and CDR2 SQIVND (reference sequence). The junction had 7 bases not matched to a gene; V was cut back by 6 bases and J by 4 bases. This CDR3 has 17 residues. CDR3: CASRASGLAGGADTQYF. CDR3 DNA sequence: TGTGCCAGTAGAGCCTCGGGACTAGCGGGAGGGGCAGATACGCAGTATTTT.

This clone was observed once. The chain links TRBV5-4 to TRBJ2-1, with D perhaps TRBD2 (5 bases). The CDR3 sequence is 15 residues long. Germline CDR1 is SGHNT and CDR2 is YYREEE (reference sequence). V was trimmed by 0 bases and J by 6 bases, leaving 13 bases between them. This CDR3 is CASSLARTGFNEQFF. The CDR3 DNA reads TGTGCCAGCAGCTTGGCCCGGACTGGCTTCAATGAGCAGTTCTTC.

The CDR3 loop is CASSVWATGELFF. In DNA, the CDR3 is TGTGCCAGCAGCGTTTGGGCCACCGGGGAGCTGTTTTTT. J is TRBJ2-2 and V is TRBV9; D unclear. This CDR3 has 13 residues. Per the germline V gene, CDR1 is SGDLS and CDR2 is YYNGEE. Trimming left V 2 bases short and J 4 bases short, with 6 bases between.

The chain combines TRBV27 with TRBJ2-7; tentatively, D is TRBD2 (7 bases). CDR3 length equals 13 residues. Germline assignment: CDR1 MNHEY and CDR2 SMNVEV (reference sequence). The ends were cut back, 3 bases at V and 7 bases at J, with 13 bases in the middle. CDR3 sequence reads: CASSFARGGEQYF. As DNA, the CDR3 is TGTGCCAGCAGTTTCGCGAGGGGGGGGGAGCAGTACTTC.

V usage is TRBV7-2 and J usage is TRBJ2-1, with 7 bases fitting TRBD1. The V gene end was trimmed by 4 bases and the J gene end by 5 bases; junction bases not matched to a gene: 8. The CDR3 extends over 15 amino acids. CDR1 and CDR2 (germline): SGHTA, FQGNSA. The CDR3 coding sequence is TGTGCCAGCAGCTCAAGACAGGGTCTCAACAATGAGCAGTTCTTC. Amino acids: CASSSRQGLNNEQFF.

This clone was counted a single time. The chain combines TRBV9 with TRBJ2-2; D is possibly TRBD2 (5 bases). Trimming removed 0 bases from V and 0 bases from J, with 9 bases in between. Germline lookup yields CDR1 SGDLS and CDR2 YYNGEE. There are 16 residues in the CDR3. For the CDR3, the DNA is TGTGCCAGCAGCGTAGATACGGGGACGAACACCGGGGAGCTGTTTTTT. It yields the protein CASSVDTGTNTGELFF.

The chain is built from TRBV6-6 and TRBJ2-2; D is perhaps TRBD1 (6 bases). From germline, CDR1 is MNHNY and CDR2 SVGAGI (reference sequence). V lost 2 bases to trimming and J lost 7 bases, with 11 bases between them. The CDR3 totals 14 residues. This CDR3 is CASSYPPGDGELFF. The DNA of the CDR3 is TGTGCCAGCAGTTACCCACCAGGGGACGGGGAGCTGTTTTTT.

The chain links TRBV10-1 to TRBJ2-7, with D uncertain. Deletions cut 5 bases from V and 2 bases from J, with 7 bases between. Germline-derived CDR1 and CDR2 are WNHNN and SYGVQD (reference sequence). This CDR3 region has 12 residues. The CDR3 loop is CASSRSTYEQYF. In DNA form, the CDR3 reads TGCGCCAGCAGTCGATCTACCTACGAGCAGTACTTC.

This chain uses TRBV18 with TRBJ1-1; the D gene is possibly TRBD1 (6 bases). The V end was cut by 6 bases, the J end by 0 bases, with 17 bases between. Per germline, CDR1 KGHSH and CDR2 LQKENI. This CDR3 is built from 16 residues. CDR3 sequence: CASSPGGGGLNTEAFF. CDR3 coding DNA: TGTGCCAGCTCTCCAGGAGGGGGAGGGTTGAACACTGAAGCTTTCTTT.

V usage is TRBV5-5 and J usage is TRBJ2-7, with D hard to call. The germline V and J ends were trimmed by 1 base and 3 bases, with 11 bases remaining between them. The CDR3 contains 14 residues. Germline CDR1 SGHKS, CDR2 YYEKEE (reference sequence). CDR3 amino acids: CASSLRITYYEQYF. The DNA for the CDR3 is TGTGCCAGCAGCTTGCGCATAACATACTACGAGCAGTACTTC. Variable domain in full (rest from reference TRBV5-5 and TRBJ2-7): DAGVTQSPTHLIKTRGQQVTLRCSPISGHKSVSWYQQVLGQGPQFIFQYYEKEERGRGNFPDRFSARQFPNYSSELNVNALLLGDSALYLCASSLRITYYEQYFGPGTRLTVT.

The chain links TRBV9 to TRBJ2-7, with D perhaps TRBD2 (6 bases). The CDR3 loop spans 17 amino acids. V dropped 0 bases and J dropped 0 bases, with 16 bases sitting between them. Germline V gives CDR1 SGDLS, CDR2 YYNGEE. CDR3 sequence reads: CASSVGRDGSSSYEQYF. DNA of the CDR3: TGTGCCAGCAGCGTAGGGCGGGATGGCTCGAGCTCCTACGAGCAGTACTTC.

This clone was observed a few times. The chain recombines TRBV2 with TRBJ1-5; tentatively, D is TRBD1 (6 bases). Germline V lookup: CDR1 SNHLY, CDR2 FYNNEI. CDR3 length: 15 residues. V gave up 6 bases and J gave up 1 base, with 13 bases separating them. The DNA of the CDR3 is TGTGCCAGCAGCACTTGGACAGTGAGCAATCAGCCCCAGCATTTT. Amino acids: CASSTWTVSNQPQHF. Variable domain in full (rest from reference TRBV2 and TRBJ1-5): EPEVTQTPSHQVTQMGQEVILRCVPISNHLYFYWYRQILGQKVEFLVSFYNNEISEKSEIFDDQFSVERPDGSNFTLKIRSTKLEDSAMYFCASSTWTVSNQPQHFGDGTRLSIL.

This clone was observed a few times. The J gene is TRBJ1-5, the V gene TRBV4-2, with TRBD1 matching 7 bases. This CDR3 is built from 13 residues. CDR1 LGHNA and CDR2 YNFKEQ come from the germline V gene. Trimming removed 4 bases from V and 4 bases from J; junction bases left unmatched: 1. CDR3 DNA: TGTGCCAGCAGCCCACAGGGGAATCAGCCCCAGCATTTT. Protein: CASSPQGNQPQHF.

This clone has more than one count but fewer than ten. CDR3 amino acids: CSVVVSGANTEAFF. CDR3 sequence (DNA): TGCAGCGTTGTCGTCTCGGGAGCGAACACTGAAGCTTTCTTT. The V gene is TRBV29-1, the J gene TRBJ1-1; the D is unclear. CDR1 and CDR2 from the germline V gene are SQVTM and ANQGSEA. This CDR3 comprises 14 residues. V lost 4 bases and J 1 base, leaving 13 bases between the germline ends.

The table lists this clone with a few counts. CDR3 loop: CASRDRIAGIGEQFF. CDR3 DNA sequence: TGTGCCAGCAGGGATAGGATAGCGGGAATTGGTGAGCAGTTCTTC. This sequence joins TRBV27 and TRBJ2-1, with TRBD2 identical over 8 bases. V lost 6 bases and J lost 9; bases outside the gene matches: 13. CDR3 size: 15 residues. Germline values: CDR1 MNHEY, CDR2 SMNVEV (reference sequence).

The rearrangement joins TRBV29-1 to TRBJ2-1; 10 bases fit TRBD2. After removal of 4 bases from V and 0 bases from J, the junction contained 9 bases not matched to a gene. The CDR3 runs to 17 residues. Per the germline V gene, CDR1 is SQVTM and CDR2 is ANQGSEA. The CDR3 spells CSVVRLAGSSSYNEQFF. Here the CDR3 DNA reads TGCAGCGTTGTCAGACTAGCGGGCTCCAGCTCCTACAATGAGCAGTTCTTC.